This TCR beta chain came from a study of blood T cell repertoires in COVID-19. Study-wide background: The analysed material was cDNA or gDNA that came from T cells, B-cell-depleted T cells, or PBMCs.

Clones were sequenced by immunoSEQ multiplex PCR, and TCRdb holds only the in-frame ones, with some missing. This table has some 490,000 clones, approximately 86% appearing once. Participants were aged roughly 18 to 100 years from around 25 US areas. The CDR3 runs 15 residues. V lost 8 bases and J 4 bases, leaving 18 bases between the germline ends. In germline, CDR1 is LNHDA, CDR2 SQIVND (reference sequence). J is TRBJ1-5 and V is TRBV19, with D perhaps matching TRBD1 (6 bases). Sequencing was performed on PBMCs or T cells enriched from blood (not recorded which). The clonotype originates from a woman aged 60-75 years who had recovered from COVID-19. CDR3 amino acids: CASHPLTGINQPQHF. CDR3 sequence (DNA): TGTGCCAGTCACCCCCTGACAGGTATTAATCAGCCCCAGCATTTT.